The rows below give T cell receptor beta chains drawn from one sample of a study of cytomegalovirus exposure and HLA in healthy donors. Measured with immunoSEQ multiplex PCR; TCRdb has only the in-frame clones, and not every one. This sample carries about 48,000 clones, with about 6% going to the ten biggest clones. The sequenced sample consisted of PBMCs. All receptors come from a male donor in good health and CMV-seropositive. Each CDR3 is given with its conserved first and last residue. The D gene is left open where the match is weak. Some rows have no size entry. The others give once, few or many, or a class for an expanded clone.

j_call v_call d_call clone_size cdr3_aa cdr3_nt
TRBJ2-2 TRBV19 NA NA CASSPTGPGELFF TGTGCCAGTAGTCCCACAGGGCCCGGGGAGCTGTTTTTT
TRBJ2-7 TRBV7-8 NA NA CASSLAGGGPYEQYF TGTGCCAGCAGCTTAGCAGGCGGGGGCCCCTACGAGCAGTACTTC
TRBJ1-3 TRBV13 TRBD1 NA CASSNRDREGNTIYF TGTGCCAGCAGCAACCGGGACAGGGAGGGAAACACCATATATTTT
TRBJ2-3 TRBV13 NA NA CASSLKLELTQYF TGTGCCAGCAGCTTAAAACTAGAGCTTACGCAGTATTTT
TRBJ1-6 TRBV9 NA NA CASSVESSRDSPLHF TGTGCCAGCAGCGTAGAGTCTTCTCGGGATTCACCCCTCCACTTT
TRBJ1-3 TRBV7-2 TRBD1 NA CASSPIRSPDRASGNTIYF TGTGCCAGCAGCCCAATTCGGTCCCCGGACAGGGCATCAGGAAACACCATATATTTT
TRBJ2-7 TRBV7-4 TRBD2 NA CASSFSRRGGRYEQYF TGTGCCAGCAGCTTTTCTCGGCGGGGGGGCCGTTACGAGCAGTACTTC
TRBJ1-6 TRBV5-4 NA NA CASSLELNSPLHF TGTGCCAGCAGCTTGGAACTTAATTCACCCCTCCACTTT
TRBJ1-6 TRBV5-1 TRBD1 NA CASSATTTGVSYSPLHF TGCGCCAGCAGCGCGACAACCACAGGGGTGAGTTATTCACCCCTCCACTTT
TRBJ2-7 TRBV7-9 TRBD1 NA CASSLGWTGGDERYF TGTGCCAGCAGCTTAGGTTGGACAGGGGGCGACGAGCGGTACTTC
TRBJ2-5 TRBV6-6 NA NA CASSSGEQYF TGTGCCAGCAGCTCAGGGGAGCAGTACTTC
TRBJ1-1 TRBV5-4 TRBD1 medium-sized CASSVDRGTEAFF TGTGCCAGCAGCGTAGACAGGGGCACTGAAGCTTTCTTT
TRBJ2-3 TRBV28 TRBD2 NA CASNSPGAGGTTDTQYF TGTGCCAGCAACTCTCCGGGTGCGGGGGGGACTACAGATACGCAGTATTTT
TRBJ1-2 TRBV13 NA NA CASSLASDGYTF TGTGCCAGCAGCTTAGCGAGCGATGGCTACACCTTC
TRBJ1-6 TRBV14 TRBD1 NA CASSPGQGINSPLHF TGTGCCAGCAGCCCCGGACAGGGCATTAATTCACCCCTCCACTTT
TRBJ2-3 TRBV15 TRBD1 NA CATSSGDRDTDTQYF TGTGCCACCAGCTCCGGGGACAGGGACACAGATACGCAGTATTTT
TRBJ2-7 TRBV11-2 NA NA CASSLGRDFEQYF TGTGCCAGCAGCTTAGGTCGGGACTTTGAGCAGTACTTC
TRBJ2-7 TRBV14 TRBD2 NA CASSQSGGLVQYF TGTGCCAGCAGCCAAAGCGGGGGATTGGTGCAGTACTTC
TRBJ1-1 TRBV10-3 NA NA CAVRLELQGTEAFF TGTGCCGTCCGCCTGGAACTACAGGGCACTGAAGCTTTCTTT
TRBJ2-7 TRBV4-3 NA NA CASSQDNFYEQYF TGCGCCAGCAGCCAAGATAACTTCTACGAGCAGTACTTC
TRBJ1-6 TRBV27 NA NA CASSPRGGARSPLHF TGTGCCAGCAGTCCCCGGGGGGGGGCACGGTCACCCCTCCACTTT
TRBJ2-3 TRBV7-6 NA NA CASSLGPADTQYF TGTGCCAGCAGCTTAGGGCCAGCAGATACGCAGTATTTT
TRBJ1-6 TRBV30 NA NA CAWEDGNNSPLHF TGTGCCTGGGAGGACGGGAATAATTCACCCCTCCACTTT
TRBJ1-1 TRBV20-1 NA NA CSVVSDTEAFF TGCAGTGTTGTGTCCGACACTGAAGCTTTCTTT
TRBJ2-3 TRBV6-4 TRBD2 NA CASSAGTSGADTQYF TGTGCCAGCAGTGCCGGGACTAGCGGTGCAGATACGCAGTATTTT
TRBJ1-4 TRBV10-2 NA NA CASSDPPEGQPKLFF TGCGCCAGCAGTGACCCCCCCGAGGGTCAGCCAAAACTGTTTTTT
TRBJ2-7 TRBV7-9 TRBD1 NA CASSSGTGTYEQYF TGTGCCAGCAGCTCCGGGACAGGCACATACGAGCAGTACTTC
TRBJ1-1 TRBV4-3 NA NA CASSQENRVEAFF TGCGCCAGCAGCCAAGAAAATCGCGTTGAAGCTTTCTTT
TRBJ1-2 TRBV6-5 NA NA CASSYSEGGNGYTF TGTGCCAGCAGTTACTCCGAGGGGGGGAATGGCTACACCTTC
TRBJ2-5 TRBV13 NA NA CASSLGGQQETQYF TGTGCCAGCAGCTTAGGGGGCCAACAAGAGACCCAGTACTTC
TRBJ1-1 TRBV6-5 TRBD1 NA CASSPTGAWNTEAFF TGTGCCAGCAGTCCGACAGGGGCCTGGAACACTGAAGCTTTCTTT
TRBJ2-2 TRBV4-3 NA NA CASSPTTGQNTGELFF TGCGCCAGCTCCCCCACAACGGGACAGAACACCGGGGAGCTGTTTTTT
TRBJ1-6 TRBV27 NA NA CASSFARGNDSPLHF TGTGCCAGCAGTTTTGCCCGGGGGAATGATTCACCCCTCCACTTT
TRBJ1-2 TRBV5-8 NA NA CASSLRGGNYGYTF TGTGCCAGCAGCTTAAGGGGAGGCAACTATGGCTACACCTTC
TRBJ1-6 TRBV11-2 NA NA CASSRESGGWSPLHF TGTGCCAGCAGCCGTGAATCGGGGGGTTGGTCACCCCTCCACTTT
TRBJ1-1 TRBV7-2 NA NA CASSPGLAGTEAFF TGTGCCAGCAGCCCGGGGCTGGCGGGAACTGAAGCTTTCTTT
TRBJ1-6 TRBV10-1 NA NA CATVDQATSGHNNSPLHF TGCGCCACAGTTGATCAGGCGACTTCGGGACATAACAATTCACCCCTCCACTTT
TRBJ2-3 TRBV27 NA NA CASSLAAADTQYF TGTGCCAGCAGTTTGGCCGCAGCAGATACGCAGTATTTT
TRBJ2-7 TRBV6-5 NA NA CASSYDISYEQYF TGTGCCAGCAGTTACGACATATCCTACGAGCAGTACTTC
TRBJ1-4 TRBV4-3 TRBD1 NA CASSQEGQGSGTNEKLFF TGCGCCAGCAGCCAAGAGGGACAGGGATCAGGAACTAATGAAAAACTGTTTTTT
TRBJ2-7 TRBV2 TRBD1 NA CATRDRDIYEQYF TGTGCCACGCGGGACAGGGACATCTACGAGCAGTACTTC
TRBJ1-1 TRBV28 NA NA CASSVGGANTEAFF TGTGCCAGCAGTGTGGGCGGGGCGAACACTGAAGCTTTCTTT
TRBJ1-3 TRBV5-1 NA NA CASSLGPGGRGNTIYF TGCGCCAGCAGCTTGGGCCCGGGCGGGCGCGGAAACACCATATATTTT